A selection of T cell receptor beta chains follows, all from one sample in a study of cytomegalovirus exposure and HLA in healthy donors. The assay was immunoSEQ multiplex PCR, and TCRdb's table has in-frame clones only and misses some. The data show 100,000 to 150,000 clones, around three quarters seen once. Specimen: PBMCs. The receptor source for this set is a woman aged 40 to 50 in good health and CMV-seropositive. Both conserved end residues are part of each CDR3. The D gene is left open where the match is weak. A clone size is listed for some rows: how often the clone was seen (once, few, many), or a class if it is expanded.

D	V	size	J	DNA	CDR3
TRBD1	TRBV19	.	TRBJ2-3	TGTGCCAGTAGTATGGGACAGGGGATGGGCACAGATACGCAGTATTTT	CASSMGQGMGTDTQYF
TRBD1	TRBV7-9	.	TRBJ1-2	TGTGCCAGCAGCTTACCGACAGGGGGCGGTGAGGGCTACACCTTC	CASSLPTGGGEGYTF
.	TRBV7-9	.	TRBJ2-3	TGTGCCAGCAGCGCGAGCGGAGTTGATACGCAGTATTTT	CASSASGVDTQYF
.	TRBV10-2	.	TRBJ2-7	TGCGCCAGCAGTGAGCGGACTCCGTCCTACGAGCAGTACTTC	CASSERTPSYEQYF
TRBD1	TRBV11-1	.	TRBJ2-1	TGTGCCAGCAGCCCGAGGACAGGGATCAATGAGCAGTTCTTC	CASSPRTGINEQFF
.	TRBV2	once	TRBJ2-2	TGTGCCAGCAGTGAAGCTTACCCACAGGGTCCCGGGGAGCTGTTTTTT	CASSEAYPQGPGELFF
.	TRBV7-9	.	TRBJ2-3	TGTGCCAGCAGCTTTTCGGATACGCAGTATTTT	CASSFSDTQYF
.	TRBV14	few	TRBJ2-2	TGTGCCAGCAGCCAAGTGCGGGACACCGGGGAGCTGTTTTTT	CASSQVRDTGELFF
.	TRBV19	.	TRBJ2-1	TGTGCCAGTAGTAAGGCGCGGGACTACAATGAGCAGTTCTTC	CASSKARDYNEQFF
TRBD1	TRBV7-2	.	TRBJ2-5	TGTGCCAGCAGCCCTAGGACAGGGGGCGAGACCCAGTACTTC	CASSPRTGGETQYF
.	TRBV6-5	few	TRBJ1-5	TGTGCCAGCAGGACAGGTAATCAGCCCCAGCATTTT	CASRTGNQPQHF
.	TRBV28	.	TRBJ1-4	TGTGCCAGCAGTTTAGAGGGATTTGGTGAAAAACTGTTTTTT	CASSLEGFGEKLFF
.	TRBV19	.	TRBJ2-1	TGTGCCAGTAGTTCCGACCGCGGGGAGCAGTTCTTC	CASSSDRGEQFF
TRBD2	TRBV15	.	TRBJ2-7	TGTGCCACCAGCAAACCCGATAGCGGGAGCGGGGGGTACGAGCAGTACTTC	CATSKPDSGSGGYEQYF
.	TRBV29-1	.	TRBJ2-7	TGCAGCGTTAAGACAGGCTCCTCCTACGAGCAGTACTTC	CSVKTGSSYEQYF
TRBD1	TRBV30	.	TRBJ2-7	TGTGCCTGGAGTAATTTGTTCCGGGACAGACCCTACGAGCAGTACTTC	CAWSNLFRDRPYEQYF
.	TRBV28	.	TRBJ1-5	TGTGCCAGCACCCTGGGGGGTGGGGGCAATCAGCCCCAGCATTTT	CASTLGGGGNQPQHF
TRBD1	TRBV4-1	few	TRBJ2-7	TGTGCCAGCAGCCACCGGGACAGAAATTACGAGCAGTACTTC	CASSHRDRNYEQYF
TRBD1	TRBV7-3	.	TRBJ2-3	TGTGCCAGCAGCCTCGGGGGACAGGGAACAGATACGCAGTATTTT	CASSLGGQGTDTQYF
TRBD1	TRBV7-9	.	TRBJ1-5	TGTGCCAGCAGCCCAGTCGGGACAGCGAATCAGCCCCAGCATTTT	CASSPVGTANQPQHF
TRBD2	TRBV9	.	TRBJ2-1	TGTGCCAGCAGCGTGGGGGGGGGATCCTACAATGAGCAGTTCTTC	CASSVGGGSYNEQFF
TRBD2	TRBV5-1	few	TRBJ2-3	TGCGCCAGCAGCAGCCCGGCCCTAGCGGGAGGGTTAGAGGGTACGCAGTATTTT	CASSSPALAGGLEGTQYF
.	TRBV4-1	.	TRBJ1-2	TGCGCCAGCAGCCAACCCTGGTTACAGGAGGGTGGCTACACCTTC	CASSQPWLQEGGYTF
TRBD2	TRBV6-6	.	TRBJ2-3	TGTGCCAGCAGTTACTCGAGCGGGAGGGCCTATTCGCAGTATTTT	CASSYSSGRAYSQYF
TRBD2	TRBV29-1	.	TRBJ2-1	TGCAGCGTTGAAGACGCAACTAGCGGGAGTTACAATGAGCAGTTCTTC	CSVEDATSGSYNEQFF
.	TRBV6-4	.	TRBJ1-2	TGTGCCAGCAGTGACCTCTCGGTCTATGGCTACACCTTC	CASSDLSVYGYTF